This TCR beta chain appears in the sequencing data of a study of spatial heterogeneity in lung cancer. In the study overall: Mean representation of each unique TCR and UMI combination in the raw reads exceeded 9.5 occurrences. Study findings and constraints: Tumor mutation count correlated with how many alpha and beta TCRs expanded intratumorally.

The V end lost 3 bases, the J end lost 1 base, and 18 bases lay between the germline ends. This CDR3 has 17 amino acids. This clonotype is medium-sized within its sample. Its antigen is unidentified. TCRdb reanalysed the 5' RACE reads using MiXCR and keeps one entry per CDR3 protein. In the table there are several thousand distinct CDR3 sequences, around 7% of which are singletons. Regarding time point: sample taken at primary tumor resection. The rearrangement joins TRBV12-3 or TRBV12-4 to TRBJ2-5, with TRBD1 as a possible D gene (5 bases). The TCR originated in a male donor with early-stage non-small cell lung cancer. Source: lung tumor tissue, taken at surgery. In nucleotides, the CDR3 is TGTGCCAGCAGTTTGGGGTGGCAGGGCCAAGGCCAAGAGACCCAGTACTTC. The encoded protein is CASSLGWQGQGQETQYF.